These 16 T cell receptor beta chains came from one sample sequenced in a study of cytomegalovirus exposure and HLA in healthy donors. In the PCR, 60 Vbeta and 13 Jbeta primers were used. TCRdb keeps only in-frame clones here, not all; method: immunoSEQ multiplex PCR. The table has about 190,000 clones, 80% to 90% seen once. The sample taken for sequencing was PBMCs. These receptor sequences come from a male donor in good health and CMV-seronegative.

As regards this clone: One junction end does not reproduce the germline sequence, and a read error may be involved. J is TRBJ2-2 and V is TRBV7-9; D remains unclear. CDR3 size: 12 residues. From germline, CDR1 is SEHNR and CDR2 FQNEAQ (reference sequence). The CDR3 DNA follows: TGTTCCAGCAGCCCCTCGGGCGGGGAGCTGTTTTTT. This codes for CSSSPSGGELFF.

In its sample, this clone was seen a few times. The rearrangement links TRBV15 to TRBJ1-5, with D uncertain. The V end lost 0 bases, the J end lost 5 bases, and 5 bases lay between the germline ends. Per the germline V gene, CDR1 is LNHNV and CDR2 is YYDKDF (reference sequence). This CDR3 has 13 residues. The CDR3 here is CATSRDPDQPQHF. As DNA, the CDR3 is TGTGCCACCAGCAGAGATCCAGATCAGCCCCAGCATTTT.

The rearrangement links TRBV5-6 to TRBJ1-4; 8 positions agree with TRBD1. The V segment lost 2 bases and the J segment 2 bases; nucleotides outside the gene matches: 5. CDR3 size: 16 residues. The germline gives CDR1 SGHDT, CDR2 YYEEEE. CDR3 residues: CASSLYQGATNEKLFF. CDR3 coding DNA: TGTGCCAGCAGCTTATACCAGGGGGCGACTAATGAAAAACTGTTTTTT.

V usage is TRBV7-2 and J usage is TRBJ1-2; tentative D call: TRBD1 (5 bases). Germline CDR1 is SGHTA and CDR2 is FQGNSA. Trimming removed 5 bases from V and 0 bases from J, with 13 bases in between. CDR3 size: 15 residues. This CDR3 reads CASSPVGGSNYGYTF. The DNA for the CDR3 is TGTGCCAGCAGCCCAGTGGGGGGATCTAACTATGGCTACACCTTC.

This clone is a singleton in its sample. The V call is TRBV2, the J call TRBJ1-2; 8 bases line up with TRBD1. The CDR3 is 13 amino acids. Germline values: CDR1 SNHLY, CDR2 FYNNEI. Trimming at V came to 3 bases and at J to 8 bases, leaving 5 bases not matched to a gene. CDR3 nucleotide sequence: TGTGCCAGCAGTGAGAGGGACAGGAGGGGCTACACCTTC. Its protein is CASSERDRRGYTF.

In the case of this clone: At one boundary the junction diverges from the germline segment, which might be a read error. In DNA form, the CDR3 reads TGTGCCAGCAGCCCCGGAGGACGGTGGCCTTCTGGGACCAACGTCCTGACTTTC. Translation gives CASSPGGRWPSGTNVLTF. The chain joins TRBV7-7 to TRBJ2-6; tentative D call: TRBD2 (5 bases). CDR1 and CDR2 from the germline V gene are SSHAT and FNYEAQ (reference sequence). This CDR3 region has 18 residues.

This chain connects TRBV7-2 to TRBJ1-4; TRBD1 might be the D (5 bases). Looked up from germline, CDR1 is SGHTA and CDR2 is FQGNSA. The CDR3 has 13 residues. V was shortened by 5 bases and J by 8 bases, with 12 bases between the two germline ends. The CDR3 DNA is TGTGCCAGCAGCGCACCCCGGGGGGAAAAACTGTTTTTT. It is translated as CASSAPRGEKLFF.

The chain has TRBV18 and TRBJ2-3; 7 positions match TRBD1. In germline, CDR1 is KGHSH, CDR2 LQKENI. This CDR3 is built from 14 residues. Trimming removed 3 bases from V and 2 bases from J; junction bases left unmatched: 2. DNA for the CDR3: TGTGCCAGCTCACCGACAGGGACCACAGATACGCAGTATTTT. Amino acids: CASSPTGTTDTQYF.

V usage is TRBV7-9 and J usage is TRBJ2-7; 12 positions match TRBD2. J was trimmed by 3 bases and V by 4 bases; bases with no gene match: 7. This CDR3 contains 16 residues. CDR1 and CDR2 (germline): SEHNR, FQNEAQ (reference sequence). The CDR3 loop reads CASSSALAGGVYEQYF. Here the CDR3 DNA reads TGTGCCAGCAGCTCAGCACTAGCGGGGGGTGTCTACGAGCAGTACTTC.

The table lists this clone with a few counts. The chain's CDR3 is CASSQNRGGTGELFF. CDR3 nucleotides: TGTGCCAGCAGCCAGAACAGGGGCGGAACCGGGGAGCTGTTTTTT. The V and J genes are TRBV4-2 and TRBJ2-2; 7 bases are a match to TRBD1. This CDR3 is 15 amino acids long. In germline, CDR1 is LGHNA, CDR2 YNFKEQ. The ends lost 3 bases at V and 5 bases at J; junction bases unmatched: 6.

V is TRBV28 and J is TRBJ2-7; D remains unclear. This CDR3 contains 14 residues. Trimming pared 1 base from V and 0 bases from J, leaving 7 bases between. Germline V gives CDR1 MDHEN, CDR2 SYDVKM. The CDR3 DNA follows: TGTGCCAGCAGTTTATTGGTCGGCTCCTACGAGCAGTACTTC. It codes for CASSLLVGSYEQYF. The variable domain in full, completed from reference TRBV28 and TRBJ2-7, reads DVKVTQSSRYLVKRTGEKVFLECVQDMDHENMFWYRQDPGLGLRLIYFSYDVKMKEKGDIPEGYSVSREKKERFSLILESASTNQTSMYLCASSLLVGSYEQYFGPGTRLTVT.

This chain connects TRBV2 to TRBJ1-4; no reliable D call. V shed 5 bases and J shed 8 bases, with 12 bases lying between them. This CDR3 region has 13 residues. Germline V gives CDR1 SNHLY, CDR2 FYNNEI. CDR3 in DNA: TGTGCCAGCAGTTTTCCCCGGGTGGAAAAACTGTTTTTT. Translation gives CASSFPRVEKLFF.

Here the CDR3 reads CASSPMRRGGGGYTF. The DNA of the CDR3 is TGTGCCAGCAGCCCTATGCGACGGGGAGGTGGCGGCTACACCTTC. V and J are TRBV5-6 and TRBJ1-2; D gene unclear. Germline CDR1 reads SGHDT; CDR2 reads YYEEEE. V was clipped by 4 bases and J by 8 bases, with 21 bases between them. This CDR3 contains 15 residues.

V is TRBV6-5 and J is TRBJ2-5; 9 positions agree with TRBD1. The CDR3 contains 13 residues. From germline, CDR1 is MNHEY and CDR2 SVGAGI. J was trimmed by 4 bases and V by 5 bases; bases with no gene match: 2. CDR3 in amino acids: CASSRDRAETQYF. CDR3 nucleotides: TGTGCCAGCAGTAGGGACAGGGCAGAGACCCAGTACTTC.

The chain links TRBV4-2 to TRBJ2-1, with TRBD2 matching over 11 bases. Germline V gene data show CDR1 as LGHNA and CDR2 as YNFKEQ. CDR3 length: 16 amino acids. With V trimmed by 1 base and J by 7 bases, 6 bases remained unmatched. CDR3 loop: CASSQVSGGAWNEQFF. In DNA form, the CDR3 reads TGTGCCAGCAGCCAAGTTAGCGGGGGGGCCTGGAATGAGCAGTTCTTC.

V usage is TRBV5-1 and J usage is TRBJ2-1, with a weak D call TRBD2 (5 bases). The CDR3 spans 17 residues. The germline CDR1 and CDR2 sequences are SGHRS and YFSETQ. V was clipped by 4 bases and J by 2 bases, with 19 bases between them. The CDR3 DNA reads TGCGCCAGCAGCCCGCTAAGTTCTTCCGGGGCCTACAATGAGCAGTTCTTC. This translates into CASSPLSSSGAYNEQFF.